The rows below give T cell receptor beta chains drawn from one sample of a study of glioma-infiltrating T cells after dendritic cell vaccination. Measured with immunoSEQ multiplex PCR; TCRdb has only the in-frame clones, and not every one. The table has 45,000 to 60,000 clones, around 83% seen once. The material was blood, obtained after dendritic cell vaccination. Receptors originate from a human donor with glioblastoma. CDR3s include the opening cysteine and the closing phenylalanine or tryptophan. The D gene is left open where the match is weak. Some rows mark clone size as missing; the rest say once, few, many or name a class of expanded clone.

j_gene | abundance | d_gene | v_gene | CDR3nt | CDR3aa
TRBJ1-1 | once | - | TRBV5-1 | TGCGCCACCTCACTTGGGGCCCTGAACACTGAAGCTTTCTTT | CATSLGALNTEAFF
TRBJ2-7 | few | - | TRBV6-1 | TGTGCCAGCGGATCCGGGCCGGGGAGTGTCTACGAGCAGTACTTC | CASGSGPGSVYEQYF
TRBJ1-1 | few | - | TRBV6-6 | TGTGCCAGCAGTTACACGACTGGGGCCGACACTGAAGCTTTCTTT | CASSYTTGADTEAFF
TRBJ2-7 | - | TRBD1 | TRBV11-3 | TGTGCCAGCAGCTTAGGGCCGGGACAGGGAAGCCTCTACGAGCAGTACTTC | CASSLGPGQGSLYEQYF
TRBJ1-2 | few | TRBD1 | TRBV4-1 | TGCGCCAGCAGCCAGGAAGACAGGGGCAATGGCTACACCTTC | CASSQEDRGNGYTF
TRBJ1-1 | - | - | TRBV30 | TGTGTCGGGGAACGAAACACTGAAGCTTTCTTT | CVGERNTEAFF
TRBJ2-1 | - | - | TRBV6-5 | TGTGCCAGCAGCCCGATAGCCTTCAGTGACAATGAGCAGTTCTTC | CASSPIAFSDNEQFF
TRBJ2-3 | - | TRBD1 | TRBV15 | TGTGCCACCAGCAGGGGCGACCGGGGAGGACAGGGGTGGAATACGCAGTATTTT | CATSRGDRGGQGWNTQYF
TRBJ1-2 | - | - | TRBV29-1 | TGCAGCGTTGGTACGCGGGCCGTCCCCAACTATGGCTACACCTTC | CSVGTRAVPNYGYTF
TRBJ1-5 | - | - | TRBV15 | TGTGCCACCAGCACCATCTGGTCAGGGAATCAGCCCCAGCATTTT | CATSTIWSGNQPQHF
TRBJ2-1 | - | TRBD2 | TRBV5-4 | TGTGCCAGCAGCCCCCCCTTGGGGCTAGCGGGGGGGCATTACAATGAGCAGTTCTTC | CASSPPLGLAGGHYNEQFF
TRBJ1-6 | few | - | TRBV18 | TGTGCCAGCTCACCACCACTGGGGCCGAGCTCCTATAATTCACCCCTCCACTTT | CASSPPLGPSSYNSPLHF
TRBJ2-7 | once | - | TRBV7-3 | TGTGCCAGCAGCTTAGGCCAGGGGGAGGACGAGCAGTACTTC | CASSLGQGEDEQYF
TRBJ1-2 | - | TRBD1 | TRBV6-1 | TGTGCCAGCAGTGGGGACAGTGATGGCTACACCTTC | CASSGDSDGYTF
TRBJ2-2 | - | TRBD1 | TRBV14 | TGTGCCAGCAGCCAAGTGTACAGGGGGTCCACCGGGGAGCTGTTTTTT | CASSQVYRGSTGELFF
TRBJ1-2 | - | TRBD1 | TRBV6-1 | TGTGCCAGCATCAGGGACAGCAACTATGGCTACACCTTC | CASIRDSNYGYTF
TRBJ2-2 | - | - | TRBV5-6 | TGTGCCAGCAGCTCGTTATCGGGGACCGGGGAGCTGTTTTTT | CASSSLSGTGELFF
TRBJ2-1 | - | TRBD2 | TRBV10-3 | TGTGCCATCAGCGGACTAGGCGACAATGAGCAGTTCTTC | CAISGLGDNEQFF
TRBJ1-6 | - | - | TRBV4-3 | TGCGCCAGCAGCCACGGACAGTATAATTCACCCCTCCACTTT | CASSHGQYNSPLHF
TRBJ2-7 | many | TRBD2 | TRBV19 | TGTGCCAGTAGTGGGACTAGCGGGGGAACCTACGAGCAGTACTTC | CASSGTSGGTYEQYF
TRBJ2-4 | - | - | TRBV5-6 | TGTGCCAGCAGCTTTAGAGGTTGGGGCGAGGACATTCAGTACTTC | CASSFRGWGEDIQYF
TRBJ1-3 | - | TRBD1 | TRBV30 | TGTGCCTGGAGTGAGAAGAGTGCGACAGGGCTTCCCATATATTTT | CAWSEKSATGLPIYF
TRBJ2-3 | - | - | TRBV2 | TGTGCCAGCAAGTACTCAGGGGCAATGGGAGATACGCAGTATTTT | CASKYSGAMGDTQYF
TRBJ2-5 | once | TRBD1 | TRBV7-8 | TGTGCCAGCAGCTTCCGGCGACAGGGGCGCGGAGAGACCCAGTACTTC | CASSFRRQGRGETQYF
TRBJ2-7 | - | - | TRBV30 | TGTGCCTGGAGTTACGGGTCCTACGAGCAGTACTTC | CAWSYGSYEQYF
TRBJ1-1 | - | TRBD1 | TRBV20-1 | TGCAGTGCTTACAGGGGGCGGATGGCTTTCTTT | CSAYRGRMAFF
TRBJ1-2 | - | - | TRBV4-3 | TGCGCCAGCAGCCAAGGGACAGCTAACTATGGCTACACCTTC | CASSQGTANYGYTF
TRBJ1-2 | once | - | TRBV6-6 | TGTGCCAGCAGTTACAGCAGTGGGCTTACGTATGGCTACACCTTC | CASSYSSGLTYGYTF
TRBJ2-3 | - | TRBD2 | TRBV4-1 | TGCGCCAGCAGGCTGAGACTACTAGCGGGGGCCACAGATACGCAGTATTTT | CASRLRLLAGATDTQYF
TRBJ1-2 | - | TRBD1 | TRBV5-1 | TGCGCCAGCAGCCCATCAACAGGGGAGGATGGCTACACCTTC | CASSPSTGEDGYTF
TRBJ1-6 | few | TRBD1 | TRBV6-8 | TGTGCCAGCAGCCTAAACAGGGGGTTCAATTCACCCCTCCACTTT | CASSLNRGFNSPLHF
TRBJ2-7 | - | TRBD1 | TRBV7-9 | TGTGCCAGCAGCTTAACGACAGGGGCCGGCGAGCAGTACTTC | CASSLTTGAGEQYF
TRBJ2-7 | - | - | TRBV28 | TGTGCCAGCAGCGAGAGGAGTAACTCCTACGAGCAGTACTTC | CASSERSNSYEQYF
TRBJ1-2 | - | - | TRBV7-9 | TGTGCCAGCAGCTTAGCGGGGGGGGACTACACCTTC | CASSLAGGDYTF
TRBJ1-2 | - | - | TRBV30 | TGTGCCTGGAGTGTCCTGAGGGCCTATGGCTACACCTTC | CAWSVLRAYGYTF
TRBJ2-2 | - | TRBD2 | TRBV4-1 | TGCGCCAGCAGCCAAGTGAGAAGATCGGGACTAGCGGGGTACACCGGGGAGCTGTTTTTT | CASSQVRRSGLAGYTGELFF
TRBJ1-1 | - | - | TRBV19 | TGTGCCAGTAGATTTCAGCCGAGGGACACTGAAGCTTTCTTT | CASRFQPRDTEAFF
TRBJ1-1 | - | TRBD1 | TRBV6-1 | TGTGCCAGCAGTCAAGGGTACAGGGGCGACACTGAAGCTTTCTTT | CASSQGYRGDTEAFF
TRBJ1-2 | once | TRBD1 | TRBV4-1 | TGCGCCAGCAGCCCGACAGGGGCACCTTTATTCTATGGCTACACCTTC | CASSPTGAPLFYGYTF
TRBJ2-7 | - | TRBD1 | TRBV5-4 | TGTGCCAGCAGCGTAGCACGACAGGGGAACTACGAGCAGTACTTC | CASSVARQGNYEQYF
TRBJ1-1 | - | TRBD1 | TRBV18 | TGTGCCAGCTCCCCCACAGGGGGCAAGGGCACTGAAGCTTTCTTT | CASSPTGGKGTEAFF
TRBJ1-1 | - | TRBD1 | TRBV10-2 | TGCGCCAGCAGTGACCCCAGGGGGATTGAAGCTTTCTTT | CASSDPRGIEAFF
TRBJ2-2 | - | - | TRBV27 | TGTGCCAGCAGTCCAGGGGTGGGGCGGTCCACCGGGGAGCTGTTTTTT | CASSPGVGRSTGELFF
TRBJ2-2 | - | - | TRBV6-4 | TGTGCCAGCAGTGGCGTCCTAAACACCGGGGAGCTGTTTTTT | CASSGVLNTGELFF
TRBJ1-2 | - | - | TRBV5-4 | TGTGCCAGCAGCTTGGCAGATAACTATGGCTACACCTTC | CASSLADNYGYTF
TRBJ2-7 | - | TRBD2 | TRBV5-4 | TGTGCCAGCAGCCAAGCAGGGCGGGGGGCTCGCGAGCAGTACTTC | CASSQAGRGAREQYF
TRBJ2-7 | - | - | TRBV5-8 | TGTGCCAGCAGCTTGGCTGGCGGGGGCCTCTCCTACGAGCAGTACTTC | CASSLAGGGLSYEQYF
TRBJ1-1 | - | - | TRBV9 | TGTGCCAGCGCGTTCGGGAACACTGAAGCTTTCTTT | CASAFGNTEAFF
TRBJ2-4 | - | TRBD2 | TRBV6-5 | TGTGCCAGCAGCACGGGGGGGGTCAACATTCAGTACTTC | CASSTGGVNIQYF
TRBJ2-7 | - | - | TRBV6-1 | TGTGCCACCTTCGGACTTTTTGGGCAGTACTTC | CATFGLFGQYF
TRBJ1-6 | once | - | TRBV11-2 | TGTGCCAGCAGCCCCGTTGGCACTCAGGGTGTTAATTCACCCCTCCACTTT | CASSPVGTQGVNSPLHF
TRBJ2-5 | - | TRBD2 | TRBV30 | TGTGCCTGGAGGAGGGCGGGGGATCAAGAGACCCAGTACTTC | CAWRRAGDQETQYF